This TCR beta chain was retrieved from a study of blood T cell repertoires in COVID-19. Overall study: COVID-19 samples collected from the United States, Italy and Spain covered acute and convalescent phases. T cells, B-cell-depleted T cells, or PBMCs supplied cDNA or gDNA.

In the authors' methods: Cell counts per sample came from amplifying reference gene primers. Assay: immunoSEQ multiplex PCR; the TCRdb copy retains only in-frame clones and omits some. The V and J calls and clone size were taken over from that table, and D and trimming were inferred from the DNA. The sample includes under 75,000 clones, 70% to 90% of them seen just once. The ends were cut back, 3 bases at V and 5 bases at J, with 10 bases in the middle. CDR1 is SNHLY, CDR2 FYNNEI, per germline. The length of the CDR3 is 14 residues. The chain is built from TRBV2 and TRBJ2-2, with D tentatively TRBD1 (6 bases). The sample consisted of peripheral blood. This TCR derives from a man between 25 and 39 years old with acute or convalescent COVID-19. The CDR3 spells CASSESGDTGELFF. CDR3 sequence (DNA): TGTGCCAGCAGTGAGTCAGGGGATACCGGGGAGCTGTTTTTT.